These 16 T cell receptor beta chains were sequenced from one sample in a study of T-cell memory formation after mild COVID-19. TCRdb passed the 5' RACE reads through MiXCR, listing each CDR3 protein once. This sample carries roughly 190,000 distinct CDR3 sequences, under 12% of them seen once, and the ten largest clones take roughly 3.2%. What was sequenced was PBMCs or a T cell subset sorted from them (not recorded which). The source is a man younger than 35 who had mild COVID-19 (a few samples of this study predate the infection). Cell type and time point are not known.

The V call is TRBV4-2, the J call TRBJ2-5, with 14 bases lining up with TRBD2. V shed 1 base and J 8 bases; nucleotides not matched to a gene: 3. This CDR3 contains 15 residues. Germline V gene data show CDR1 as LGHNA and CDR2 as YNFKEQ. The CDR3 bases are TGTGCCAGCAGCCAAGCCGGGACTAGCGGGGGCACCCAGTACTTC. Translation: CASSQAGTSGGTQYF.

This clonotype was detected a few times. This chain's CDR3 is CASSLRHDNTGELFF. The CDR3 DNA is TGTGCCAGCAGTCTACGACACGATAACACCGGGGAGCTGTTTTTT. This chain uses TRBV12-3 or TRBV12-4 with TRBJ2-2; no clear D gene. The CDR3 totals 15 residues. The V and J ends lost 5 bases and 2 bases respectively, with 12 bases between them.

This clonotype turned up a few times. This rearrangement joins TRBV15 to TRBJ2-5, with D maybe TRBD1 (7 bases). The CDR3 extends over 15 amino acids. Germline values: CDR1 LNHNV, CDR2 YYDKDF (reference sequence). V was shortened by 1 base and J by 5 bases, with 14 bases between the two germline ends. The CDR3 region is CATSRGGRGDETQYF. In DNA form, the CDR3 reads TGTGCCACCAGCAGAGGAGGCAGGGGGGACGAGACCCAGTACTTC.

This clonotype has at least ten counts. This rearrangement joins TRBV3-1 to TRBJ2-5, with D unresolved. Germline V gene sequence: CDR1 LGHDT, CDR2 YNNKEL (reference sequence). Trimming pared 2 bases from V and 1 base from J, leaving 5 bases between. This CDR3 comprises 13 residues. In DNA form, the CDR3 reads TGTGCCAGCAGCCAACACAGCCAAGAGACCCAGTACTTC. Translating it yields CASSQHSQETQYF.

The V and J genes are TRBV7-9 and TRBJ2-7; D is perhaps TRBD2 (5 bases). V was pared by 5 bases and J by 3 bases, with 11 bases between. The germline V gene encodes CDR1 SEHNR and CDR2 FQNEAQ (reference sequence). This CDR3 has 13 amino acids. In DNA, the CDR3 is TGTGCCAGCAGCGCGGGCCAGATCTACGAGCAGTACTTC. Protein sequence: CASSAGQIYEQYF.

The rearrangement joins TRBV19 to TRBJ2-7; the D gene could be TRBD1 or TRBD2 (5 bases each). Per the germline V gene, CDR1 is LNHDA and CDR2 is SQIVND (reference sequence). The CDR3 has 16 amino acids. Deletions cut 6 bases from V and 0 bases from J, with 18 bases between. The CDR3 region is CASSTWLPGSSYEQYF. CDR3 nucleotides: TGTGCCAGTAGCACTTGGCTGCCAGGGAGCTCCTACGAGCAGTACTTC.

This clonotype appeared many times. This rearrangement joins TRBV4-1 to TRBJ2-2, with D possibly matching TRBD1 (6 bases). The CDR3 runs 16 residues. Germline assignment: CDR1 MGHRA and CDR2 YSYEKL. Trimming removed 4 bases at V and 1 base at J, with 13 bases between. CDR3 in DNA: TGCGCCAGCAGCCCCCGGACAGACGTGAACACCGGGGAGCTGTTTTTT. This sequence encodes CASSPRTDVNTGELFF.

This clonotype has just a few counts. The chain employs TRBV5-1 and TRBJ1-4, with a weak D call TRBD1 (6 bases). Germline loops: CDR1 SGHRS, CDR2 YFSETQ. The V and J ends lost 1 base and 0 bases respectively, with 13 bases between them. The CDR3 totals 17 residues. The CDR3 region has the DNA TGCGCCAGCAGCTTGATGGGACAACTTGCAACTAATGAAAAACTGTTTTTT. Translating gives CASSLMGQLATNEKLFF.

This clonotype has just a few counts. The rearrangement links TRBV5-5 to TRBJ2-5; 7 nucleotides match TRBD1. V lost 1 base, J lost 5 bases, and 5 bases stayed unmatched. CDR3 length: 14 residues. CDR1 and CDR2 from the germline V gene are SGHKS and YYEKEE (reference sequence). CDR3 in amino acids: CASSLTGDMETQYF. CDR3 sequence (DNA): TGTGCCAGCAGCTTGACAGGGGATATGGAGACCCAGTACTTC.

This clonotype was observed at least ten times. V and J are TRBV7-9 and TRBJ2-1; 7 nucleotides align to TRBD2. V lost 3 bases to trimming and J lost 1 base; unmatched junction nucleotides: 3. This CDR3 is built from 15 residues. Germline CDR1 SEHNR, CDR2 FQNEAQ (reference sequence). The DNA for the CDR3 is TGTGCCAGCAGCTTTCTAGCGGCATCCTACAATGAGCAGTTCTTC. Residues: CASSFLAASYNEQFF.

The chain carries TRBV30 and TRBJ1-5, with D unresolved. The CDR3 covers 12 residues. Trimming cost V 2 bases and J 7 bases, with 9 bases left between them. Germline V gene data show CDR1 as GTSNPN and CDR2 as SVGIG (reference sequence). The CDR3 reads CAWSQDGQPQHF. In DNA form, the CDR3 reads TGTGCCTGGAGTCAGGATGGGCAGCCCCAGCATTTT.

This clonotype appeared a single time. The chain combines TRBV9 with TRBJ1-1, with TRBD1 matching over 7 bases. This CDR3 comprises 15 residues. Germline lookup yields CDR1 SGDLS and CDR2 YYNGEE. V dropped 5 bases and J dropped 4; count of bases not matched to a gene: 11. CDR3 in amino acids: CASRPPQGLGTEAFF. In DNA, the CDR3 is TGTGCCAGCAGACCGCCACAGGGGCTGGGCACTGAAGCTTTCTTT.

The CDR3: CASSQQGGQPQHF. DNA of the CDR3: TGCGCCAGCAGCCAACAGGGTGGGCAGCCCCAGCATTTT. The V gene is TRBV4-1, the J gene TRBJ1-5; D possibly corresponds to TRBD1 (5 bases). The V end lost 2 bases, the J end lost 7 bases, and 9 bases lay between the germline ends. There are 13 residues in the CDR3. Germline CDR1 MGHRA, CDR2 YSYEKL.

This clonotype was seen a handful of times. The chain employs TRBV5-1 and TRBJ1-4; possibly TRBD1 for D (6 bases). CDR3 size: 15 residues. Trimming pared 5 bases from V and 6 bases from J, leaving 17 bases between. CDR1 is SGHRS and CDR2 is YFSETQ in the germline V gene. The CDR3 spells CASRAGTFADEKLFF. The CDR3, as DNA: TGCGCCAGCAGGGCCGGGACATTCGCTGATGAAAAACTGTTTTTT.

This clonotype turned up a few times. The V call is TRBV27, the J call TRBJ2-3, with 8 bases matching TRBD2. The V gene's germline CDR1 is MNHEY and CDR2 SMNVEV (reference sequence). There are 14 residues in the CDR3. V lost 5 bases and J lost 4; bases outside the gene matches: 5. CDR3 sequence: CASSTRTSSDTQYF. CDR3 nucleotides: TGTGCCAGCAGTACACGGACTAGCTCAGATACGCAGTATTTT.

This clonotype was seen a few times. This chain uses TRBV6-1 with TRBJ2-7; no reliable D call. The germline CDR1 and CDR2 sequences are MNHNS and SASEGT. This CDR3 region has 13 residues. Trimming shortened V by 6 bases and J by 2 bases, and 11 bases separated the two germline ends. The CDR3 loop reads CASRETPTYEQYF. The CDR3 DNA reads TGTGCCAGCAGGGAAACACCGACCTACGAGCAGTACTTC.